The 29 T cell receptor beta chains below come from one sample, sequenced in a study of CD8 T cells in ankylosing spondylitis. A single record per CDR3 protein comes from TCRdb applying MiXCR to the 5' RACE reads. This sample has some 6,000 distinct CDR3 sequences; approximately 2.1% occur once, and the top ten carry 50% to 65%. The sample consisted of blood, either unsorted or a sorted T cell fraction (not recorded which). The receptor set was obtained from a male donor with ankylosing spondylitis or in good health (not recorded which).

By share of the sample, this clonotype is medium-sized (0.01 to 0.1%). The chain links TRBV9 to TRBJ2-1; 11 bases map to TRBD2. The trim removed 2 bases at V and 4 bases at J, leaving 2 bases unmatched. The CDR3 is made up of 15 amino acids. Germline V lookup: CDR1 SGDLS, CDR2 YYNGEE. The CDR3 sequence is CASSVGLAVYNEQFF. The CDR3, as DNA: TGTGCCAGCAGCGTGGGACTAGCGGTATACAATGAGCAGTTCTTC.

This clonotype has at least ten counts. This chain joins TRBV9 and TRBJ2-2; D is unclear. The CDR3 totals 15 residues. Germline lookup yields CDR1 SGDLS and CDR2 YYNGEE. V was cut by 1 base and J by 6 bases, with 13 bases left in between. The CDR3 DNA is TGTGCCAGCAGCGTAACAGATACAATAGCCGGGGAGCTGTTTTTT. Its translation: CASSVTDTIAGELFF.

This clonotype was recorded many times. V gene TRBV9 combines with J gene TRBJ2-7; unclear D gene. Trimming removed 2 bases from V and 4 bases from J, with 13 bases in between. The CDR3 totals 14 residues. CDR1 and CDR2 (germline): SGDLS, YYNGEE. CDR3 residues: CASSVRDNDYEQYF. The CDR3 nucleotides are TGTGCCAGCAGCGTTCGTGACAATGATTACGAGCAGTACTTC.

The rearrangement links TRBV9 to TRBJ2-1, with 9 bases lining up with TRBD2. CDR3 length: 16 amino acids. Germline loops: CDR1 SGDLS, CDR2 YYNGEE. The V gene end was trimmed by 4 bases and the J gene end by 5 bases; junction bases not matched to a gene: 10. The CDR3 region has the DNA TGTGCCAGCAGCCCATCAATAGCGGGAGTTCACAATGAGCAGTTCTTC. Translating gives CASSPSIAGVHNEQFF. The whole variable domain, filled in from reference TRBV9 and TRBJ2-1, reads DSGVTQTPKHLITATGQRVTLRCSPRSGDLSVYWYQQSLDQGLQFLIQYYNGEERAKGNILERFSAQQFPDLHSELNLSSLELGDSALYFCASSPSIAGVHNEQFFGPGTRLTVL.

This clonotype was counted many times. The chain combines TRBV9 with TRBJ2-3; D unresolved. The germline gives CDR1 SGDLS, CDR2 YYNGEE. The CDR3 is 14 amino acids. V was clipped by 0 bases and J by 2 bases, with 7 bases between them. The DNA for the CDR3 is TGTGCCAGCAGCGTAGACGGAATCACAGATACGCAGTATTTT. Its translation: CASSVDGITDTQYF.

This clonotype came up many times. The rearrangement links TRBV9 to TRBJ2-7; no clear D gene. Germline V gene data show CDR1 as SGDLS and CDR2 as YYNGEE. CDR3 length equals 14 residues. V lost 3 bases, J lost 7 bases, and 17 bases lay in between. CDR3 residues: CASSEGLSPREQYF. The CDR3 DNA sequence: TGTGCCAGCAGCGAGGGTCTATCTCCTAGAGAGCAGTACTTC.

The table lists this clonotype with many counts. The chain carries TRBV9 and TRBJ2-1; D may match TRBD1 or TRBD2 (5 bases each). This CDR3 has 15 residues. In germline, CDR1 is SGDLS, CDR2 YYNGEE. The V and J ends lost 4 bases and 8 bases respectively, with 19 bases between them. The CDR3 loop reads CASSPTRGAQYEQFF. In nucleotides, the CDR3 is TGTGCCAGCAGCCCTACCCGAGGGGCCCAATATGAGCAGTTCTTC.

This clonotype was seen repeatedly, ten times or more. The chain carries TRBV9 and TRBJ2-1; D is undetermined. Germline loops: CDR1 SGDLS, CDR2 YYNGEE. CDR3 length: 19 residues. Trimming removed 3 bases at V and 1 base at J, with 23 bases between. CDR3 protein: CASSGLINLRVGSYNEQFF. CDR3 bases: TGTGCCAGCAGCGGCCTTATTAATTTAAGGGTGGGATCCTACAATGAGCAGTTCTTC.

The table lists this clonotype with many counts. This sequence joins TRBV9 and TRBJ2-6; D is undetermined. Germline CDR1 and CDR2: SGDLS and YYNGEE. The CDR3 has 15 amino acids. Deletions cut 0 bases from V and 1 base from J, with 5 bases between. The CDR3 sequence is CASSVEGSGANVLTF. DNA of the CDR3: TGTGCCAGCAGCGTAGAAGGTTCTGGGGCCAACGTCCTGACTTTC.

This clonotype rates as medium-sized. The gene calls are TRBV9 and TRBJ2-2, with D tentatively TRBD2 (5 bases). V was trimmed by 6 bases and J by 6 bases, leaving 9 bases between them. The CDR3 is 12 amino acids. From germline, CDR1 is SGDLS and CDR2 YYNGEE. The CDR3, as DNA: TGTGCCAGCATGGGGAGCCCCGGGGAGCTGTTTTTT. Translating gives CASMGSPGELFF. Full variable domain (missing parts from reference TRBV9 and TRBJ2-2): DSGVTQTPKHLITATGQRVTLRCSPRSGDLSVYWYQQSLDQGLQFLIQYYNGEERAKGNILERFSAQQFPDLHSELNLSSLELGDSALYFCASMGSPGELFFGEGSRLTVL.

Within the sample, this clonotype is medium-sized. This sequence joins TRBV9 and TRBJ2-2, with TRBD1 matching 10 bases. CDR3 size: 17 residues. The germline gives CDR1 SGDLS, CDR2 YYNGEE. After removal of 0 bases from V and 4 bases from J, the junction contained 6 bases not matched to a gene. The CDR3 region is CASSVEGTGVPTGELFF. The CDR3, as DNA: TGTGCCAGCAGCGTAGAGGGGACAGGGGTCCCCACCGGGGAGCTGTTTTTT.

The V gene is TRBV9, the J gene TRBJ2-7, with D perhaps matching TRBD1 (6 bases). V lost 3 bases and J lost 0, with 16 bases in between. CDR3 length: 16 residues. CDR1 is SGDLS and CDR2 is YYNGEE in the germline V gene. The CDR3 here is CASSASPRGSSYEQYF. CDR3 bases: TGTGCCAGCAGCGCCTCCCCGAGGGGGAGCTCCTACGAGCAGTACTTC.

The table lists this clonotype with many counts. The chain carries TRBV9 and TRBJ2-4, with 7 bases that match TRBD2. The CDR3 totals 15 residues. Losses at the gene ends were 0 bases for V and 6 bases for J; bases not matched to a gene: 6. Germline assignment: CDR1 SGDLS and CDR2 YYNGEE. Here the CDR3 DNA reads TGTGCCAGCAGCGTAGGAGCGGGGTTGGGAAACATTCAGTACTTC. Its translation: CASSVGAGLGNIQYF.

This clonotype appeared once. This may arise from a read error, as a much more abundant clone is one base away. This chain connects TRBV21-1 to TRBJ2-1; TRBD1 is taken as the D call from the table, unchecked against the DNA. TRBV21-1 is noted as a pseudogene. The CDR3 runs to 15 residues. The DNA of the CDR3 is TGTGCCAGCAGCAATACAAGGGGGGGGGGAAATGAGCAGTTCTTC. Residues: CASSNTRGGGNEQFF.

In its sample, this clonotype was seen many times. J is TRBJ2-2 and V is TRBV9, with TRBD1 matching 7 bases. The CDR3 is 15 amino acids. V shed 3 bases and J 7 bases; nucleotides not matched to a gene: 9. CDR1 and CDR2 (germline): SGDLS, YYNGEE. The CDR3 coding sequence is TGTGCCAGCAGCGAGTTACAGGGGATCGGCGGGGAGCTGTTTTTT. This sequence encodes CASSELQGIGGELFF.

This clonotype occurred many times. The chain joins TRBV9 to TRBJ2-2; D is ambiguous. V lost 4 bases to trimming and J lost 6 bases, with 13 bases between them. Looked up from germline, CDR1 is SGDLS and CDR2 is YYNGEE. CDR3 size: 14 residues. The CDR3 nucleotides read TGTGCCAGCAGCCTCCCCGACGGCCCCGGGGAGCTGTTTTTT. Amino acids: CASSLPDGPGELFF.

This clonotype was seen a handful of times. This chain joins TRBV9 and TRBJ2-1, with a weak D call TRBD2 (5 bases). With 2 bases removed from V and 0 bases from J, the gap between germline ends came to 12 bases. In germline, CDR1 is SGDLS, CDR2 YYNGEE. This CDR3 has 16 residues. The CDR3 reads CASSVFGSSSYNEQFF. The CDR3 nucleotides are TGTGCCAGCAGCGTCTTTGGGAGCAGCTCCTACAATGAGCAGTTCTTC.

This clonotype was detected many times. The V and J genes are TRBV9 and TRBJ2-1; weak D call: TRBD2 (6 bases). CDR3 size: 13 residues. The V end lost 3 bases, the J end lost 6 bases, and 10 bases lay between the germline ends. Germline V gene sequence: CDR1 SGDLS, CDR2 YYNGEE. This chain's CDR3 is CASSGRVGNEQFF. The CDR3 bases are TGTGCCAGCAGCGGGAGGGTGGGCAATGAGCAGTTCTTC.

In this sample, this clonotype turned up many times. The chain combines TRBV9 with TRBJ2-7; the D gene is possibly TRBD1 (6 bases). Germline V gene lookup returns CDR1 SGDLS and CDR2 YYNGEE. V was cut by 2 bases and J by 0 bases, with 12 bases left in between. This CDR3 has 15 amino acids. The CDR3: CASSVSGAASYEQYF. The CDR3 coding sequence is TGTGCCAGCAGCGTCTCAGGGGCAGCCTCCTACGAGCAGTACTTC.

This clonotype was detected many times. V is TRBV9 and J is TRBJ2-1; D not resolved. Trimming removed 0 bases from V and 0 bases from J, with 7 bases in between. This CDR3 region has 15 residues. Germline-derived CDR1 and CDR2 are SGDLS and YYNGEE. The CDR3 loop reads CASSVDSSSYNEQFF. In nucleotides, the CDR3 is TGTGCCAGCAGCGTAGACTCTAGCTCCTACAATGAGCAGTTCTTC.

There are many counts of this clonotype. This sequence joins TRBV9 and TRBJ2-1; no firm D call. This CDR3 contains 15 residues. Germline CDR1 is SGDLS and CDR2 is YYNGEE. Trimming took off 4 bases at V and 2 bases at J, with 13 bases between the two ends. The CDR3 coding sequence is TGTGCCAGCAGCCCGCTCCGGGCCACCTACAATGAGCAGTTCTTC. This gives the protein CASSPLRATYNEQFF.

This clonotype appeared many times. This chain joins TRBV9 and TRBJ2-2; TRBD1 is a possible D gene (5 bases). The CDR3 has 16 residues. V lost 0 bases, J lost 3 bases, and 12 bases lay in between. Germline CDR1 and CDR2: SGDLS and YYNGEE. Here the CDR3 reads CASSVGWGTDTGELFF. CDR3 sequence (DNA): TGTGCCAGCAGCGTAGGTTGGGGCACGGACACCGGGGAGCTGTTTTTT.

Ten or more counts support this clonotype. CDR3 sequence reads: CASSLGTATDTQYF. Written as DNA, the CDR3 is TGTGCCAGCAGCCTGGGGACTGCCACAGATACGCAGTATTTT. V usage is TRBV9 and J usage is TRBJ2-3; D may be TRBD2 (6 bases). This CDR3 is 14 amino acids long. V gave up 4 bases and J gave up 2 bases, with 11 bases separating them. Germline V lookup: CDR1 SGDLS, CDR2 YYNGEE. Full variable domain (missing parts from reference TRBV9 and TRBJ2-3): DSGVTQTPKHLITATGQRVTLRCSPRSGDLSVYWYQQSLDQGLQFLIQYYNGEERAKGNILERFSAQQFPDLHSELNLSSLELGDSALYFCASSLGTATDTQYFGPGTRLTVL.

This clonotype was counted ten times or more. The chain is built from TRBV9 and TRBJ2-3, with 10 bases identical to TRBD2. The CDR3 has 19 amino acids. Germline V CDR1 and CDR2: SGDLS, YYNGEE. Germline trimming cut 4 bases from V and 4 bases from J; bases unmatched to any gene: 18. The DNA of the CDR3 is TGTGCCAGCAGCTCAGAAGTCAGCGGGAGGGCCAACAGGCCAGATACGCAGTATTTT. Translated, it gives CASSSEVSGRANRPDTQYF.

This clonotype was recorded many times. The chain employs TRBV9 and TRBJ2-7; TRBD2 is a possible D gene (6 bases). The germline CDR1 and CDR2 sequences are SGDLS and YYNGEE. V lost 0 bases and J lost 4, with 17 bases in between. This CDR3 comprises 16 residues. CDR3 residues: CASSVARVGLWYEQYF. The CDR3, as DNA: TGTGCCAGCAGCGTAGCCAGGGTGGGACTCTGGTACGAGCAGTACTTC.

V usage is TRBV9 and J usage is TRBJ2-7, with D perhaps matching TRBD1 or TRBD2 (6 bases each). Germline values: CDR1 SGDLS, CDR2 YYNGEE. This CDR3 has 15 amino acids. V shed 2 bases and J shed 5 bases, with 17 bases lying between them. The CDR3 loop reads CASSVGGGSGHEQYF. The CDR3 nucleotides read TGTGCCAGCAGCGTCGGAGGGGGATCTGGCCACGAGCAGTACTTC.

This clonotype was recorded many times. The chain joins TRBV9 to TRBJ1-5; D is unclear. There are 17 residues in the CDR3. Trimming removed 0 bases at V and 2 bases at J, with 15 bases between. Germline V gene data show CDR1 as SGDLS and CDR2 as YYNGEE. CDR3 sequence reads: CASSVEEYTPGNQPQHF. Written as DNA, the CDR3 is TGTGCCAGCAGCGTAGAGGAATACACTCCGGGCAATCAGCCCCAGCATTTT.

This clonotype was counted ten times or more. The chain carries TRBV9 and TRBJ2-7, with D perhaps given as TRBD1 or TRBD2 (6 bases each). V gave up 2 bases and J gave up 6 bases, with 9 bases separating them. The CDR3 extends over 12 amino acids. The germline V gene has CDR1 SGDLS and CDR2 YYNGEE. The CDR3 nucleotides read TGTGCCAGCAGCGTGGGGGGCTCCGAGCAGTACTTC. Translating gives CASSVGGSEQYF.

This clonotype was detected many times. The chain has TRBV9 and TRBJ2-2; D is uncertain. Germline V lookup: CDR1 SGDLS, CDR2 YYNGEE. The CDR3 spans 15 residues. V shed 4 bases and J shed 2 bases, with 12 bases lying between them. The CDR3 DNA reads as TGTGCCAGCAGCTCCTCAAGGACCAACACCGGGGAGCTGTTTTTT. Amino acid sequence: CASSSSRTNTGELFF.